This TCR beta chain is drawn from a study of identical twins (dated by TCRdb to 2015 to 2016). As for the study more broadly: TCR alpha and beta repertoires from monozygotic twins, unrelated adults of various ages and cord blood were deep-sequenced to test whether fetal clonotypes persist. To rule out contamination, the twin experiments were replicated at different times with different library preparation protocols.

Overall study results and their limits: Because the same donors could not be followed over many years, conclusions were based on cross-sectional statistical analysis. Zero-insertion analyses could be partly confounded by invariant T cells such as MAIT and iNKT, though diverse VJ usage argued against such confounding for most clonotypes. The excess sharing between twins in beta out-of-frame sequences was weaker because fewer shared sequences reduced the signal-to-noise ratio. Compared with coincidental sharing between unrelated individuals, out-of-frame TCR alpha sequences shared between twins showed an excess of sequences with low generation probability. In monozygotic twins, recombination models systematically underestimated out-of-frame TCR alpha sharing, but the models matched the sharing seen between unrelated individuals. Fewer insertions were carried by abundant cord blood beta clonotypes, a similar but weaker trend appeared in young adult naive repertoires, and no such trend appeared in memory repertoires.

Library preparation employed 5' RACE. Sequencing instrument: Illumina HiSeq 2000. Template switching added a universal primer binding site, and the final cDNA carried a unique molecular identifier that allowed TCR cDNA molecules to be counted accurately. Specific primers in the conserved constant-segment region were used to synthesize first-strand cDNA for the TCR alpha and beta chains. To control for contamination, every cDNA library carried two barcodes: a SMART-Mk sample barcode plus Illumina barcodes. TruSeq adapter sequences and Illumina sample barcodes were added in two successive PCR steps. Sequencing of the TCR alpha and beta cDNA libraries was done on the Illumina HiSeq platform using custom primers. As for how the authors treated the data: Unique molecular identifiers were extracted from raw reads with MiGEC, and CDR3 positions were determined with MiXCR. Recombination models were inferred per individual with the repgenHMM and IGoR tools using an EM algorithm. Shared clonotypes were analyzed with the tcR package in R, and sharing was normalized by the product of cloneset sizes. To study raw recombination without the effects of thymic and clonal selection, out-of-frame nonproductive sequences were analyzed. TCRdb ran its own pipeline on the public reads, namely fastp trimming at Q25 and MiXCR clone calling, and kept in-frame beta chains. For every CDR3 protein sequence, its rows merge into one entry that carries the most common genes and DNA. The V and J calls and clone size are TCRdb's, not the authors'. The sample table lists about 210,000 distinct CDR3 sequences, approximately 9% of them with a count of one. The ten biggest clones cover around 5.1% of the sample.

Only healthy Caucasian donors were included. Using Miltenyi CD45RO+ enrichment and human naive T-cell isolation kits, memory (CD45RO+) and naive T cells were isolated from PBMC. V is reduced by 4 bases and J by 5 bases, leaving a spacing of 17 bases between them. CDR1 and CDR2, looked up from the germline V gene, are MNHNS and SASEGT. From cysteine to phenylalanine, the CDR3 is 15 amino acids long. Only CDR3 DNA remains: 45 bases, in frame from the first base. Only a few counts were recorded for this clonotype. Its antigen remains undetermined. The record has no base qualities; no much larger clone is one base away.

The rearranged segments are TRBV6-1 and TRBJ1-2; the D region possibly corresponds to TRBD1 (5 bases align). This sequence originates from a young woman in good health. The specimen sequenced was memory (CD45RO+) T cells sorted from blood. The sample's cell subset or site label is to be understood as: CD45RO+ enriched T cells. The DNA is as follows: TGTGCCAGCAGTGCAGACAGAGACAGTTTTTATGGCTACACCTTC. This translates into CASSADRDSFYGYTF.